One sample yielded the 18 T cell receptor beta chains listed below, sequenced in a study of beta chain features in type 1 diabetes. All of the isolated RNA was reverse transcribed, so expressed TCRB transcripts were sequenced. Profiling relied on immunoSEQ multiplex PCR, and the TCRdb table lists in-frame clones only, not all of them. This sample has around 430,000 clones, with 30% found just once. What was sequenced was naive CD4+ T cells from blood. Receptor source: a man aged 18 to 29 in good health.

In this sample, this clone turned up once. CDR3 residues: CSVEARAPTEAFF. The DNA of the CDR3 is TGCAGCGTTGAAGCCAGGGCCCCCACTGAAGCTTTCTTT. This sequence joins TRBV29-1 and TRBJ1-1, with a weak D call TRBD1 (5 bases). The germline V and J ends were trimmed by 1 base and 4 bases, with 10 bases remaining between them. From germline, CDR1 is SQVTM and CDR2 ANQGSEA. This CDR3 region has 13 residues.

The chain is built from TRBV28 and TRBJ2-5, with 8 bases lining up with TRBD1. The germline V gene encodes CDR1 MDHEN and CDR2 SYDVKM. The CDR3 is 14 amino acids. The V and J ends lost 5 bases and 1 base, in that order; junction bases with no gene match: 3. The CDR3 protein is CASSPGQVQETQYF. Here the CDR3 DNA reads TGTGCCAGCAGTCCGGGACAGGTCCAAGAGACCCAGTACTTC.

The gene calls are TRBV6-5 and TRBJ2-7, with TRBD2 matching over 10 bases. After removal of 2 bases from V and 3 bases from J, the junction contained 4 bases not matched to a gene. Germline V gene sequence: CDR1 MNHEY, CDR2 SVGAGI. The CDR3 totals 15 residues. CDR3 protein: CASSYATSGRYEQYF. CDR3 nucleotide sequence: TGTGCCAGCAGTTACGCGACTAGCGGGCGCTACGAGCAGTACTTC.

A word on this clone: This same CDR3 is encoded by further DNA sequences in the sample. V and J are TRBV28 and TRBJ2-1; no definite D call. Germline V lookup: CDR1 MDHEN, CDR2 SYDVKM. This CDR3 is built from 16 residues. V lost 3 bases and J 0 bases, leaving 12 bases between the germline ends. This chain's CDR3 is CASSFPGGSSYNEQFF. In DNA, the CDR3 is TGTGCCAGCAGTTTCCCCGGCGGTAGCTCCTACAATGAGCAGTTCTTC.

The chain uses TRBV25-1 and TRBJ1-2; TRBD1 aligns across 7 bases. Germline CDR1 is MGHDK and CDR2 is SYGVNS. The CDR3 is made up of 12 amino acids. V lost 5 bases to trimming and J lost 4 bases; unmatched junction nucleotides: 1. CDR3 residues: CASSTGAYGYTF. The CDR3 bases are TGTGCCAGCAGTACAGGGGCCTATGGCTACACCTTC.

The V gene is TRBV7-9, the J gene TRBJ2-5; no reliable D call. Germline V CDR1 and CDR2: SEHNR, FQNEAQ (reference sequence). The CDR3 totals 13 residues. The V end lost 0 bases, the J end lost 5 bases, and 7 bases lay between the germline ends. Written as DNA, the CDR3 is TGTGCCAGCAGCTTAGCTCGTGGGGAGACCCAGTACTTC. Translated: CASSLARGETQYF.

The chain employs TRBV7-9 and TRBJ2-7, with 8 bases that match TRBD2. J lost 0 bases, V lost 5 bases, and 9 bases had no gene match. Germline V gene sequence: CDR1 SEHNR, CDR2 FQNEAQ (reference sequence). This CDR3 has 16 residues. The DNA of the CDR3 is TGTGCCAGCAGCCTAATCGGTGGGACTAGCTCCTACGAGCAGTACTTC. As protein: CASSLIGGTSSYEQYF.

V usage is TRBV7-3 and J usage is TRBJ2-3; D not resolved. The CDR3 is made up of 14 amino acids. Germline assignment: CDR1 SGHTA and CDR2 FQGTGA. The ends were cut back, 3 bases at V and 4 bases at J, with 11 bases in the middle. CDR3 residues: CASSLVRLPDTQYF. Here the CDR3 DNA reads TGTGCCAGCAGCTTGGTGAGATTGCCAGATACGCAGTATTTT.

This clone was counted between two and nine times. The sample has other DNA sequences that encode this CDR3 too. The chain uses TRBV30 and TRBJ2-2; no definite D call. V dropped 0 bases and J dropped 3 bases, with 5 bases sitting between them. Germline CDR1 and CDR2: GTSNPN and SVGIG (reference sequence). This CDR3 region has 13 residues. CDR3 amino acids: CAWSVRDTGELFF. CDR3 nucleotide sequence: TGTGCCTGGAGTGTCCGGGACACCGGGGAGCTGTTTTTT.

This clone was detected a few times. The chain recombines TRBV7-9 with TRBJ1-2; no clear D gene. This CDR3 has 11 amino acids. Per the germline V gene, CDR1 is SEHNR and CDR2 is FQNEAQ (reference sequence). The ends were cut back, 8 bases at V and 8 bases at J, with 12 bases in the middle. DNA of the CDR3: TGTGCCAGCCGCGCAGTCCCCGGCTACACCTTC. This codes for CASRAVPGYTF.

The rearrangement joins TRBV7-2 to TRBJ2-7; D is undetermined. The length of the CDR3 is 13 residues. Trimming cost V 2 bases and J 6 bases, with 11 bases left between them. The germline gives CDR1 SGHTA, CDR2 FQGNSA. In nucleotides, the CDR3 is TGTGCCAGCAGCTTAATTCGTCGCGGCGAGCAGTACTTC. Its protein product is CASSLIRRGEQYF.

The chain couples TRBV30 to TRBJ2-7; D uncertain. This CDR3 has 12 residues. Per germline, CDR1 GTSNPN and CDR2 SVGIG (reference sequence). Between the trimmed V and J ends, which lost 5 bases and 1 base, there was a span of 9 bases. This chain's CDR3 is CAWGVASYEQYF. The CDR3, as DNA: TGTGCCTGGGGAGTGGCGTCCTACGAGCAGTACTTC.

The V and J genes are TRBV18 and TRBJ2-1, with a tentative D call TRBD1 (5 bases). The germline gives CDR1 KGHSH, CDR2 LQKENI. The CDR3 loop spans 11 amino acids. V lost 3 bases to trimming and J lost 10 bases, with 7 bases between them. In DNA, the CDR3 is TGTGCCAGCTCACCGACAGTCGAGCAGTTCTTC. Protein: CASSPTVEQFF. Full variable domain (missing parts from reference TRBV18 and TRBJ2-1): NAGVMQNPRHLVRRRGQEARLRCSPMKGHSHVYWYRQLPEEGLKFMVYLQKENIIDESGMPKERFSAEFPKEGPSILRIQQVVRGDSAAYFCASSPTVEQFFGPGTRLTVL.

This chain connects TRBV28 to TRBJ1-2; TRBD1 aligns across 7 bases. This CDR3 contains 17 residues. Germline V lookup: CDR1 MDHEN, CDR2 SYDVKM. J lost 4 bases, V lost 5 bases, and 16 bases had no gene match. CDR3 in amino acids: CASSNPTRGPKGYGYTF. The CDR3 nucleotides read TGTGCCAGCAGTAACCCAACAAGGGGGCCCAAAGGCTATGGCTACACCTTC.

V gene TRBV30 combines with J gene TRBJ2-5; a weak D match, TRBD2 (5 bases). The J call may be mistaken, given a closer DNA end match to TRBJ2-7. Germline V lookup: CDR1 GTSNPN, CDR2 SVGIG (reference sequence). The CDR3 is 12 residues long. CDR3: CAWSTSFVEQYF. The CDR3 bases are TGTGCCTGGAGCACTAGTTTTGTCGAGCAGTACTTC.

The V and J genes are TRBV29-1 and TRBJ2-1, with a weak D call TRBD2 (5 bases). Germline V CDR1 and CDR2: SQVTM, ANQGSEA. V gave up 4 bases and J gave up 10 bases, with 17 bases separating them. The CDR3 loop spans 13 amino acids. The CDR3 loop reads CSVVSSGPEEQFF. CDR3 DNA sequence: TGCAGCGTTGTATCCAGCGGACCCGAGGAGCAGTTCTTC.

This clone showed up just a few times. This chain joins TRBV18 and TRBJ2-6; D remains unclear. V was trimmed by 3 bases and J by 1 base, leaving 7 bases between them. From germline, CDR1 is KGHSH and CDR2 LQKENI. The length of the CDR3 is 15 residues. Written as DNA, the CDR3 is TGTGCCAGCTCACCCTCGGAGTCTGGGGCCAACGTCCTGACTTTC. Protein sequence: CASSPSESGANVLTF.

The chain recombines TRBV27 with TRBJ2-1; tentatively, D is TRBD1 or TRBD2 (5 bases each). Germline CDR1 is MNHEY and CDR2 is SMNVEV (reference sequence). The V gene lost 6 bases and the J gene lost 9 bases, with 21 bases spanning the gap. This CDR3 has 15 residues. The chain's CDR3 is CASSPHSGTPSEQFF. CDR3 in DNA: TGTGCCAGCAGCCCTCATTCCGGGACCCCCAGTGAGCAGTTCTTC.